One sample yielded the 13 T cell receptor beta chains listed below, sequenced in a study of blood T cell repertoires in COVID-19. The repertoire was sequenced with immunoSEQ multiplex PCR; TCRdb's copy has only in-frame clones and lacks some. Of under 150,000 clones detected, approximately 87% appear once; the ten largest clones hold roughly 4%. Sequences were obtained from peripheral blood. Source of these receptors: a woman aged 40 to 50 with acute or convalescent COVID-19.

The chain has TRBV3-1 (or the pseudogene TRBV3-2) and TRBJ1-6, with a possible D match to TRBD1 (5 bases). Germline V lookup: CDR1 LGHDT, CDR2 YNNKEL (reference sequence). The germline V and J ends were trimmed by 0 bases and 6 bases, with 15 bases remaining between them. CDR3 length: 17 residues. CDR3 in DNA: TGTGCCAGCAGCCAAGATAAAGGATCCGGGGGTAATTCACCCCTCCACTTT. Its protein product is CASSQDKGSGGNSPLHF.

The chain links TRBV7-2 to TRBJ2-5, with TRBD1 matching 7 bases. Germline V gene lookup returns CDR1 SGHTA and CDR2 FQGNSA. V lost 4 bases and J lost 2; bases outside the gene matches: 4. The CDR3 spans 14 residues. CDR3 nucleotide sequence: TGTGCCAGCAGCTATGCAGGGGGACAAGAGACCCAGTACTTC. This translates into CASSYAGGQETQYF.

The rearrangement joins TRBV7-9 to TRBJ1-3; D perhaps matches TRBD1 (5 bases). Between the trimmed V and J ends, which lost 5 bases and 13 bases, there was a span of 21 bases. This CDR3 spans 14 amino acids. CDR1 is SEHNR, CDR2 FQNEAQ, per germline (reference sequence). The CDR3 loop is CASSARQFPFGIYF. CDR3 DNA sequence: TGTGCCAGCAGCGCCCGACAGTTCCCCTTCGGGATATATTTT.

The chain joins TRBV7-9 to TRBJ1-2; TRBD1 agrees at 9 bases. The CDR3 consists of 15 residues. Germline V gene data show CDR1 as SEHNR and CDR2 as FQNEAQ (reference sequence). V trimming: 5 bases; J trimming: 4 bases; junction bases outside the gene matches: 8. The CDR3 DNA sequence: TGTGCCAGCAGCGGGGCGGGACAGGGAGGCTATGGCTACACCTTC. It is translated as CASSGAGQGGYGYTF.

J is TRBJ2-3 and V is TRBV4-3; D is ambiguous. Germline values: CDR1 LGHNA, CDR2 YSLEER. Deletions cut 1 base from V and 3 bases from J, with 8 bases between. This CDR3 has 14 amino acids. CDR3 sequence (DNA): TGCGCCAGCAGCCAAGGGCTGCCAACAGATACGCAGTATTTT. It yields the protein CASSQGLPTDTQYF.

This chain joins TRBV4-2 and TRBJ1-2, with TRBD1 matching over 8 bases. Trimming removed 0 bases from V and 7 bases from J; junction bases left unmatched: 10. This CDR3 has 16 amino acids. Germline values: CDR1 LGHNA, CDR2 YNFKEQ. The CDR3 DNA sequence: TGTGCCAGCAGCCAAGACACTAACAGGGGGTCGGTTGGCTACACCTTC. Its translation: CASSQDTNRGSVGYTF.

This sequence joins TRBV6-5 and TRBJ2-7; 8 bases are a match to TRBD2. The germline V gene encodes CDR1 MNHEY and CDR2 SVGAGI. J was trimmed by 5 bases and V by 8 bases; bases with no gene match: 5. This CDR3 is built from 12 residues. CDR3 bases: TGTGCCAGCTCCCTCGGGGGGGACGAGCAGTACTTC. Residues: CASSLGGDEQYF.

The J gene is TRBJ2-1, the V gene TRBV13, with no clear D. Germline V gene sequence: CDR1 PRHDT, CDR2 FYEKMQ (reference sequence). Trimming pared 0 bases from V and 7 bases from J, leaving 13 bases between. The CDR3 has 15 residues. The CDR3 here is CASSLGLERRNEQFF. CDR3 bases: TGTGCCAGCAGCTTAGGCCTAGAAAGGCGGAATGAGCAGTTCTTC.

This chain links TRBV21-1 with TRBJ1-2. TRBV21-1 constitutes a pseudogene. This CDR3 region has 13 residues. The CDR3 loop is CASSKGGDYGYTF. The CDR3 nucleotides read TGTGCCAGCAGCAAGGGGGGAGATTATGGCTACACCTTC.

Of note for this clone: At the DNA level, this CDR3 is encoded by other sequences in the same sample as well. This chain connects TRBV6-2 or TRBV6-3 to TRBJ1-1; 8 bases agree with TRBD1. Germline loops: CDR1 MNHEY, CDR2 SVGEGT. The trim removed 1 base at V and 7 bases at J, leaving 5 bases unmatched. This CDR3 spans 14 amino acids. CDR3 coding DNA: TGTGCCAGCAGTTACTACAGGGGGTTAGTTGAAGCTTTCTTT. As protein: CASSYYRGLVEAFF.

The V and J genes are TRBV7-6 and TRBJ2-3, with D possibly matching TRBD2 (5 bases). The CDR3 runs to 17 residues. CDR1 is SGHVS, CDR2 FNYEAQ, per germline. V dropped 5 bases and J dropped 4 bases, with 22 bases sitting between them. The CDR3 DNA sequence: TGTGCCAGCAGCCCCGGGGTGGGTAGCTCCGGGGCAGATACGCAGTATTTT. This codes for CASSPGVGSSGADTQYF.

The chain recombines TRBV16 with TRBJ2-1, with 7 bases aligning to TRBD1. After removal of 4 bases from V and 8 bases from J, the junction contained 11 bases not matched to a gene. The germline CDR1 and CDR2 sequences are KGHSY and FQNENV. CDR3 size: 15 residues. The CDR3 coding sequence is TGTGCCAGCAGCCGACAGGGTCCATCACGGGATGAGCAGTTCTTC. It codes for CASSRQGPSRDEQFF.

The V gene is TRBV11-2, the J gene TRBJ1-1; tentatively, D is TRBD1 (6 bases). Germline V gene sequence: CDR1 SGHAT, CDR2 FQNNGV. The CDR3 spans 13 residues. Trimming shortened V by 5 bases and J by 1 base, and 8 bases separated the two germline ends. CDR3 in amino acids: CASSLQGNTEAFF. The CDR3 coding sequence is TGTGCCAGCAGCCTACAGGGGAACACTGAAGCTTTCTTT.